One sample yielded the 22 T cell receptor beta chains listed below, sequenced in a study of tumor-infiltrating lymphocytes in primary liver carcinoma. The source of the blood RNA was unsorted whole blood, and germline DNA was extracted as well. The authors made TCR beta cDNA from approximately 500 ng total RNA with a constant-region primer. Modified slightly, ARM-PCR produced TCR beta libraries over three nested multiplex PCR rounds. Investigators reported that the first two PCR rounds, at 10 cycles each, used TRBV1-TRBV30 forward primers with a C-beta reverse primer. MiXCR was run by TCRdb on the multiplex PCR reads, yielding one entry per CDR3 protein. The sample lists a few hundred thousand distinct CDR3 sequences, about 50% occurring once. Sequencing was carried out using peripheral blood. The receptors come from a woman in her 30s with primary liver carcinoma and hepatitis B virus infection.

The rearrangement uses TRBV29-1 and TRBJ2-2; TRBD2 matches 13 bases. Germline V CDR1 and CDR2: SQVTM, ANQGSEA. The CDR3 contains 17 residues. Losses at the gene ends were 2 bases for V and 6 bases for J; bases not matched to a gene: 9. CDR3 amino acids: CSVETSGRAGLAGELFF. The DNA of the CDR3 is TGCAGCGTTGAAACTAGCGGGAGGGCAGGTTTGGCCGGGGAGCTGTTTTTT.

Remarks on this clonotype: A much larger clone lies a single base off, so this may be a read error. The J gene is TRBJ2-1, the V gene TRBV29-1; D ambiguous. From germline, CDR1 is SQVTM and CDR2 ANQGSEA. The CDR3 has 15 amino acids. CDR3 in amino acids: CSVEENAYPYNEKFF. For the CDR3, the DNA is TGCAGCGTTGAAGAAAACGCCTACCCCTACAATGAGAAGTTCTTC.

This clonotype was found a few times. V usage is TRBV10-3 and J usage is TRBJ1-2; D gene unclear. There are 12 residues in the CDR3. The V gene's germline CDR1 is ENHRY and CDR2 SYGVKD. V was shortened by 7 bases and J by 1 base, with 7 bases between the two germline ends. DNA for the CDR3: TGTGCCATCAATCACGATAACTATGGCTACACCTTC. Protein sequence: CAINHDNYGYTF.

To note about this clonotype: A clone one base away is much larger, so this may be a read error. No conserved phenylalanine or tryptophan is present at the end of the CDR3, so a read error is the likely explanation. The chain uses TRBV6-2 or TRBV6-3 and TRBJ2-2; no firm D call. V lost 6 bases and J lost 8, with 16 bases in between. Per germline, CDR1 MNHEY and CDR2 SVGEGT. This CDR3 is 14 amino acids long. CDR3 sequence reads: CASRPNYRDGELFY. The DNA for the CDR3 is TGTGCCAGCAGACCTAACTACAGAGATGGGGAGCTGTTTTAT.

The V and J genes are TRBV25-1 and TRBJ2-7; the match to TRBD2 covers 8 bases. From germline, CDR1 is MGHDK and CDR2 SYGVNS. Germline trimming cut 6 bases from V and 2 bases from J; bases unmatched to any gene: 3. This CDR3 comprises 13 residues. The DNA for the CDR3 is TGTGCCAGCAGGGACGGGGGGGCCTACGAGCAGTACTTC. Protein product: CASRDGGAYEQYF.

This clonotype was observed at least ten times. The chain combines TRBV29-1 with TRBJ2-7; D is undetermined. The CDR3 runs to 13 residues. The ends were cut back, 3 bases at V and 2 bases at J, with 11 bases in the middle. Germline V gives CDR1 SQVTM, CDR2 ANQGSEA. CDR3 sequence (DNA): TGCAGCGTTGAGTCCGGAAGACCCTACGAGCAGTACTTC. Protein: CSVESGRPYEQYF.

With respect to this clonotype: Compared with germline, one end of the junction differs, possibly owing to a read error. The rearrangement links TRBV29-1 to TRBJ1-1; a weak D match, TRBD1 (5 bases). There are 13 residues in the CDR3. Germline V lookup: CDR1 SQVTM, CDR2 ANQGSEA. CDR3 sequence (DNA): TGCAGCGTTTGGGGCCCGACTGACACTGAAGCTTCCTTT. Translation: CSVWGPTDTEASF.

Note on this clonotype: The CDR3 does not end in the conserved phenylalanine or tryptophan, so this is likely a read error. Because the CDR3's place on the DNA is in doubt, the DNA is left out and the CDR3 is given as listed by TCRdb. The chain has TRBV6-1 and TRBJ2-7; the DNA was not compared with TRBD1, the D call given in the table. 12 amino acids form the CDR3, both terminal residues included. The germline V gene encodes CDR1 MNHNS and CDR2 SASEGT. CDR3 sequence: CASSGQGAEQYL.

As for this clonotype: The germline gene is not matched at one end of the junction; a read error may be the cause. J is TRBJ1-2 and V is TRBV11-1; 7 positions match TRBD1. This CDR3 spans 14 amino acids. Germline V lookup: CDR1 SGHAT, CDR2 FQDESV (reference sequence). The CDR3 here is CAGSLDGQDGDYTF. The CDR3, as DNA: TGTGCCGGCAGCTTAGATGGACAGGATGGAGACTACACCTTC.

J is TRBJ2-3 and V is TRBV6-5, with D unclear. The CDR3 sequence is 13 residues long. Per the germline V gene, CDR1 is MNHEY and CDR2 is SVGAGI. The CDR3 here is CGSSYSRQNTQYF. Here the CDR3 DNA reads TGTGGCAGTAGTTACTCGAGGCAGAATACGCAGTATTTT.

The DNA for the CDR3 is TGTGCCAGCAGTTACCTGGGGACAACCCTCAATGAGCAGTTCTTC. Amino acids: CASSYLGTTLNEQFF. The genes are TRBV6-2 or TRBV6-3 and TRBJ2-1; D might be TRBD1 (6 bases). Germline values: CDR1 MNHEY, CDR2 SVGEGT. Deletions cut 2 bases from V and 6 bases from J, with 14 bases between. CDR3 length: 15 residues.

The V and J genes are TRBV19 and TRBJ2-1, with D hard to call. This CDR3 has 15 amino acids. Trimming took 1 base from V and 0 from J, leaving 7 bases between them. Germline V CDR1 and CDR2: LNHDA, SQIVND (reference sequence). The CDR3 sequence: CASSIVLSSYNEQFF. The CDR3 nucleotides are TGTGCCAGTAGTATAGTCTTGAGCTCCTACAATGAGCAGTTCTTC.

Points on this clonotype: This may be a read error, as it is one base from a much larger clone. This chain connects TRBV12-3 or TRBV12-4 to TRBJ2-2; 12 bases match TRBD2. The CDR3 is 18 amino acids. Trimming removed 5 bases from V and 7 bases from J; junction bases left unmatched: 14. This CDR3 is CASSPSCGLAGYGGELFF. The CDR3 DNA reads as TGTGCCAGCAGTCCCTCCTGCGGACTAGCGGGATATGGCGGGGAGCTGTTTTTT.

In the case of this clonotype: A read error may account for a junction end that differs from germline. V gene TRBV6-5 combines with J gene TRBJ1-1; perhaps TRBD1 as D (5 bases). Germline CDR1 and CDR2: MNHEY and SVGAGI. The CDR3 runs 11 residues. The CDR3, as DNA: TGTGCCAGCAGTGGTGGGGCTGAAACTTTCTTT. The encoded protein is CASSGGAETFF.

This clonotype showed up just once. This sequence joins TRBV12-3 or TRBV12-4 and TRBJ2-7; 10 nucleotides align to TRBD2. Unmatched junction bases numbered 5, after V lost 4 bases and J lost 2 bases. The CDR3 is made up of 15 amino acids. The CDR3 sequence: CASSSETSGAYEQYF. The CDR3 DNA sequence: TGTGCCAGCAGTTCGGAAACTAGCGGGGCCTACGAGCAGTACTTC.

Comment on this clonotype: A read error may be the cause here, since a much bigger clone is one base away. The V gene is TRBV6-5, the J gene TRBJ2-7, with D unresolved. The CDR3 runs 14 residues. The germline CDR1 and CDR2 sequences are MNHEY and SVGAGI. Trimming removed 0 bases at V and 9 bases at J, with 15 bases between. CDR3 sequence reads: CASSYSTAGRVQYF. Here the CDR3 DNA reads TGTGCCAGCAGTTACTCGACTGCAGGCCGGGTGCAGTACTTC.

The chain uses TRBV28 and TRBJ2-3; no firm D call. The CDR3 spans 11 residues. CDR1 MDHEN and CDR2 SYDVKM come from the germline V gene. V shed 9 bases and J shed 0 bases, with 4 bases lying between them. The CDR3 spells CASKSTDTQYF. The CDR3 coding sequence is TGTGCCAGTAAGAGCACAGATACGCAGTATTTT.

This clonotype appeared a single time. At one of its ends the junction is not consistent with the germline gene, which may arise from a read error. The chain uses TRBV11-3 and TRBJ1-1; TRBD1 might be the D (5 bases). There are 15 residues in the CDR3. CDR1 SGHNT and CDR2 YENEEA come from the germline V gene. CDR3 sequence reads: CASSSWAGQNTEAFF. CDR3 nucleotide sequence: TGTGCCAGCTCGAGCTGGGCAGGGCAGAACACTGAGGCTTTCTTT.

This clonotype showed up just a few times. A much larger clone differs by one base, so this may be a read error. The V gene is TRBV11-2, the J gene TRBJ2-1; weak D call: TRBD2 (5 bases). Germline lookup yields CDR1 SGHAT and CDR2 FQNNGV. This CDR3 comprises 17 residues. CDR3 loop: CASNLDDRGSSYNEQFF. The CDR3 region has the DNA TGTGCCAGCAACTTAGATGACCGGGGATCGTCCTACAATGAGCAGTTCTTC.

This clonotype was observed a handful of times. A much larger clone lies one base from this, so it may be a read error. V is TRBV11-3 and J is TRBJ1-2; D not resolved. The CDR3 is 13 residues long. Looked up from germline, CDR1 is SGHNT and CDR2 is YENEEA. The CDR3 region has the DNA TGTGCCAACAGCTTAGAGTACGGGAATGGCTACACCTTC. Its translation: CANSLEYGNGYTF.

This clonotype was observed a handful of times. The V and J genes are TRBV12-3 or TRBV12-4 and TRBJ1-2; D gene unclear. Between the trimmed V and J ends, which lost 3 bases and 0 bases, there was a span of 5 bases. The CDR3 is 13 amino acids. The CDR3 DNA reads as TGTGCCAGCAGTTTCTCGGCTAACTATGGCTACACCTTC. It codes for CASSFSANYGYTF.

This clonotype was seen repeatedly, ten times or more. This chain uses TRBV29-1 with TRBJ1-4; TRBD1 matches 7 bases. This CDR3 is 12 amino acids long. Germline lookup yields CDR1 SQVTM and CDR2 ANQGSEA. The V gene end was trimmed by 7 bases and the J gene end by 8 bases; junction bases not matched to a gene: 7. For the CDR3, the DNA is TGCAGCGCTGGGGCAGGGGGAGAAAAACTGTTTTTT. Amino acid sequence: CSAGAGGEKLFF.